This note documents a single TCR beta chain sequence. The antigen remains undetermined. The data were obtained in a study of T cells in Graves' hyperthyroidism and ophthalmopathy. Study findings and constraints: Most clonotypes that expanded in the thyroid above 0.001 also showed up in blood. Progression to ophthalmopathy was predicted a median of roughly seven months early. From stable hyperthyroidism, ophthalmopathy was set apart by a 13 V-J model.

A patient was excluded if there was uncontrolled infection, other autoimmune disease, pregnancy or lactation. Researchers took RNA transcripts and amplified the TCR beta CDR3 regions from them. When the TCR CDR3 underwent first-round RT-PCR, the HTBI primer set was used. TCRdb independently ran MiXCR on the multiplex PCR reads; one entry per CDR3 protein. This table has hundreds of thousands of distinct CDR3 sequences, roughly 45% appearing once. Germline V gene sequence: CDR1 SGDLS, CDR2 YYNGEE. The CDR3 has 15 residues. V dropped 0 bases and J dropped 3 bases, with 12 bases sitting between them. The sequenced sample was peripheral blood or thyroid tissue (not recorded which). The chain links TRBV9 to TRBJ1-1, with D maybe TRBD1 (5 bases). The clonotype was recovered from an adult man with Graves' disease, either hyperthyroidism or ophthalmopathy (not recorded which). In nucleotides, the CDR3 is TGTGCCAGCAGCGTAGTGGGGGAGGAGGACACTGAAGCTTTCTTT. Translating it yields CASSVVGEEDTEAFF.